This record looks at one TCR beta chain sequence and its context. High-throughput TCR beta sequencing covered peripheral CD8+ and CD4+ T cells. Those who served as multiple sclerosis controls were treatment-naive patients with stable or active relapsing-remitting disease. TEMRA cells were FACS-enriched, while CD8+ and CD4+ T cells were negatively isolated. Germline CDR1 and CDR2: LNHDA and SQIVND (reference sequence). The CDR3 has 17 residues. With 6 bases clipped from V and 0 bases from J, the junction kept 10 bases outside the gene matches. About 0.5 to 1 ug RNA was reverse transcribed with random hexamers. With immunoSEQ multiplex PCR, TCR beta CDR3 was amplified across 54 Vbeta and 13 Jbeta. Each CDR3 protein gets one entry after TCRdb re-called the immunoSEQ multiplex PCR reads with MiXCR. The table lists around 300,000 distinct CDR3 sequences, approximately 85% of them singletons. This entry belongs to a study of CD8 T cells in Susac syndrome.

The chain employs TRBV19 and TRBJ1-5, with 8 bases that match TRBD1. The material sequenced was CD8+ T cells from PBMCs. The receptor's source is a human donor with multiple sclerosis. The CDR3 DNA sequence: TGTGCCAGTAGCGGGACAGGAGCACTCTATAGCAATCAGCCCCAGCATTTT. Its protein is CASSGTGALYSNQPQHF. The whole variable domain, remainder taken from reference TRBV19 and TRBJ1-5, is DGGITQSPKYLFRKEGQNVTLSCEQNLNHDAMYWYRQDPGQGLRLIYYSQIVNDFQKGDIAEGYSVSREKKESFPLTVTSAQKNPTAFYLCASSGTGALYSNQPQHFGDGTRLSIL.